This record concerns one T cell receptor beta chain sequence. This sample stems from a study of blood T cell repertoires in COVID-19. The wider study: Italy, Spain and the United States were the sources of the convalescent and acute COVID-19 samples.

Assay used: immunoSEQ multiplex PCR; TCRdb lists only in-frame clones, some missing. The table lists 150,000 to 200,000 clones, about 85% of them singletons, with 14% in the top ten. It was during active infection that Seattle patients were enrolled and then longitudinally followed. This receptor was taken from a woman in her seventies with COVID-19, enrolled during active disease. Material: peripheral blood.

The CDR3 sequence: CASSLILGYEQYF. The CDR3 bases are TGTGCCAGCAGTTTAATACTAGGGTACGAGCAGTACTTC. The rearrangement links TRBV12-3 or TRBV12-4 to TRBJ2-7; weak D call: TRBD2 (5 bases). V was cut by 2 bases and J by 4 bases, with 9 bases left in between. The CDR3 is 13 residues long.